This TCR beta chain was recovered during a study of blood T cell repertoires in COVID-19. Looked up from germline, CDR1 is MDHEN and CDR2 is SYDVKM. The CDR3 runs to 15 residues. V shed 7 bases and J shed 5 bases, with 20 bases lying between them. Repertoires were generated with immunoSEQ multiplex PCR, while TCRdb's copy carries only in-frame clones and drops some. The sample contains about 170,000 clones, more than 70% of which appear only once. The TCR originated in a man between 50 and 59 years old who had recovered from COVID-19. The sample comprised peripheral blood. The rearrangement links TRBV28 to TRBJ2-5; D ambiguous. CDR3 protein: CASNSPLASMETQYF. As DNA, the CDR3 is TGTGCCAGCAACTCCCCCCTCGCATCGATGGAGACCCAGTACTTC.